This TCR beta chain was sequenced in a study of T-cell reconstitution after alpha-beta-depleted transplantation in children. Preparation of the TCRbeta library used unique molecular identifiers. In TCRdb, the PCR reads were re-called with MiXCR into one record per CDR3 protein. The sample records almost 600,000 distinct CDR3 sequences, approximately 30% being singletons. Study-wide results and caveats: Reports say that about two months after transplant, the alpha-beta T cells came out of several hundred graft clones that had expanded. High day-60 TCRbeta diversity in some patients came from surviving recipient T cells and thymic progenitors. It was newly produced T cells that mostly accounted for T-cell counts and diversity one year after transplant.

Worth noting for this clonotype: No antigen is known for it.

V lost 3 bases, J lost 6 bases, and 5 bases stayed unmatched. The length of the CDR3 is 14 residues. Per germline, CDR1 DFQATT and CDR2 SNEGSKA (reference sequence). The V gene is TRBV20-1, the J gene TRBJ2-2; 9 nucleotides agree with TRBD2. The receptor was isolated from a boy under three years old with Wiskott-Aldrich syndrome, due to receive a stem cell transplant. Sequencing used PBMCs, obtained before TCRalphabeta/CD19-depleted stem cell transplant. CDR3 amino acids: CSASQGLAPGELFF. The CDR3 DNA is TGCAGTGCTAGCCAGGGACTAGCTCCCGGGGAGCTGTTTTTT.